The following is a T cell receptor (beta chain) sequence with its context. This record comes from a study of blood T cell repertoires in COVID-19. Some clones are missing from TCRdb's copy, which holds only in-frame ones; the method was immunoSEQ multiplex PCR. The table includes approximately 280,000 clones, approximately 88% detected once. This clonotype was obtained from a man aged 18-30 years with active or convalescent COVID-19. Sequenced material: peripheral blood.

The DNA of the CDR3 is TGCGCCAGCAGCCAACCACTCCTCCCGACAGGTAAGAACACTGAAGCTTTCTTT. Translated: CASSQPLLPTGKNTEAFF. The chain has TRBV4-1 and TRBJ1-1; D is perhaps TRBD1 (6 bases). Germline CDR1 MGHRA, CDR2 YSYEKL. V lost 2 bases, J lost 1 base, and 20 bases lay in between. CDR3 length: 18 residues.